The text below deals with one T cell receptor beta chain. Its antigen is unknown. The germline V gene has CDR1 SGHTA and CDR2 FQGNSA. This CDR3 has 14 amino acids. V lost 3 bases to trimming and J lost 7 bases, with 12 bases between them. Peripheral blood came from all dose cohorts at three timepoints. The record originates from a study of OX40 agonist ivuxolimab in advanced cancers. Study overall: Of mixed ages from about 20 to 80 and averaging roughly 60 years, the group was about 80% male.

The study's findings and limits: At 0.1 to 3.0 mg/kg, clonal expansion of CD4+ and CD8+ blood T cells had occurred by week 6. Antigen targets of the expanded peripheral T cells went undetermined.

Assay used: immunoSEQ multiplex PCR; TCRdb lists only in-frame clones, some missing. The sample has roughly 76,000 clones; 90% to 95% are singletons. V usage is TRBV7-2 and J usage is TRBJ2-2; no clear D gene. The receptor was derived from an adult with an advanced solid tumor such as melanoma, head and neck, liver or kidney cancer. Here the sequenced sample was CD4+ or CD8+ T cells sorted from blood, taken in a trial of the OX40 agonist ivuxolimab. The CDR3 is CASSLTPRVGELFF. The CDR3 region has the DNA TGTGCCAGCAGCTTGACCCCCCGGGTCGGGGAGCTGTTTTTT. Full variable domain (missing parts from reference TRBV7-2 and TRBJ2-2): GAGVSQSPSNKVTEKGKDVELRCDPISGHTALYWYRQSLGQGLEFLIYFQGNSAPDKSGLPSDRFSAERTGGSVSTLTIQRTQQEDSAVYLCASSLTPRVGELFFGEGSRLTVL.